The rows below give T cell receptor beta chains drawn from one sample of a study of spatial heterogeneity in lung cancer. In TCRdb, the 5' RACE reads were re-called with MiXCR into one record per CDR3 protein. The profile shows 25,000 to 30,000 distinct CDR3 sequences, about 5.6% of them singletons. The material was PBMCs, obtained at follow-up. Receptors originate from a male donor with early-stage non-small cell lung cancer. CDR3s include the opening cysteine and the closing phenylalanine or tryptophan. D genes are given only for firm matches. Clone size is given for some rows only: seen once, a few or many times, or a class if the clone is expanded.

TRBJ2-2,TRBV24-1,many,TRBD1,TGTGCCACCAGTGCCAAGAGGGGGCCAGACTTTTACACCGGGGAGCTGTTTTTT,CATSAKRGPDFYTGELFF
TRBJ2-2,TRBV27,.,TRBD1,TGTGCCAGCGGAATCGGGACAGCGAACACCGGGGAGCTGTTTTTT,CASGIGTANTGELFF
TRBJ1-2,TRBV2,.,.,TGTGCCAGCAGAGGTGGTGGAGGGGTTGGCTACACCTTC,CASRGGGGVGYTF
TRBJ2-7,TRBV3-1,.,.,TGTGCCAGCAGCCAAGATGGCGGTACCTACGAGCAGTACTTC,CASSQDGGTYEQYF
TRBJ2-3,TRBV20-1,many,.,TGCAGTGCTAGCGCACACCAAGATACGCAGTATTTT,CSASAHQDTQYF
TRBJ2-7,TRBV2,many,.,TGTGCCAGCAGGGCCTACGAGCAGTACTTC,CASRAYEQYF
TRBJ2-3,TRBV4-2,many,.,TGTGCCAGCAGCCAAGAGGTAGATACGCAGTATTTT,CASSQEVDTQYF
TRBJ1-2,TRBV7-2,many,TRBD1,TGTGCCAGCAGCCCGTGGACAGGGGAGAAAGGCTACACCTTC,CASSPWTGEKGYTF
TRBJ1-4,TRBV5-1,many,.,TGCGCCAGCAGCCTAACAGGGATCGGAACTAATGAAAAACTGTTTTTT,CASSLTGIGTNEKLFF
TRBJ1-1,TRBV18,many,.,TGTGCCAGCTCAGAATATGCCGGGAACACTGAAGCTTTCTTT,CASSEYAGNTEAFF
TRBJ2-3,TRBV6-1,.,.,TGTGCCAGCAGTGAAGGGGCCAGCACAGATACGCAGTATTTT,CASSEGASTDTQYF
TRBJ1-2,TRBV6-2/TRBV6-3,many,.,TGTGCCAGCAGTTACTCGCCAGAGAACAACTATGGCTACACCTTC,CASSYSPENNYGYTF
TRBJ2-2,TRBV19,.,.,TGTGCCAGTAGTATAGTCCCGACCACCGGGGAGCTGTTTTTT,CASSIVPTTGELFF
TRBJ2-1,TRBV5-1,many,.,TGCGCCAGCAGCTTGGGACAGGTGGATGAGCAGTTCTTC,CASSLGQVDEQFF
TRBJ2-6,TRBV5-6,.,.,TGTGCCAGCACCGGGGTAAGGACCTCTGGGGCCAACGTCCTGACTTTC,CASTGVRTSGANVLTF
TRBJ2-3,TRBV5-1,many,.,TGCGCCAGCAGGTCTCACACCACAGATACGCAGTATTTT,CASRSHTTDTQYF
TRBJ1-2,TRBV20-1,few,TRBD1,TGCAGTGCTAGTAGGGACAGCGATGGCTACACCTTC,CSASRDSDGYTF
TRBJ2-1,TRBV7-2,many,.,TGTGCCAGCAGCTCCGGACAGTACAATGAGCAGTTCTTC,CASSSGQYNEQFF
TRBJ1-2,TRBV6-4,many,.,TGTGCCAGCAGTGACAATGGCTATGGCTACACCTTC,CASSDNGYGYTF
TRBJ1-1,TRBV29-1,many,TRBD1,TGCAGCGTCGTTAAAAGCGGGACAGGCGCCACTGAAGCTTTCTTT,CSVVKSGTGATEAFF
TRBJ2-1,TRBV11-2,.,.,TGTGCCAGCAGCAAGAGCACCGGACAGTACAATGAGCAGTTCTTC,CASSKSTGQYNEQFF
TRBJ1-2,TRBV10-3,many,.,TGTGCCATCAGTAGACAGGAAAACTATGGCTACACCTTC,CAISRQENYGYTF
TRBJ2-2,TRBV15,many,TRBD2,TGTGCCACCAGCAGAGTTTGGGAAGCGGGAGGCCCCGGGGAGCTGTTTTTT,CATSRVWEAGGPGELFF
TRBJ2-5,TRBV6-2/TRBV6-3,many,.,TGTGCCAGCAGTTACGGTGCAGGGAGCGAGACCCAGTACTTC,CASSYGAGSETQYF
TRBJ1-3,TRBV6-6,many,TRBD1,TGTGCCAGCAGCCCGGACAGGCGCTCTGGAAACACCATATATTTT,CASSPDRRSGNTIYF
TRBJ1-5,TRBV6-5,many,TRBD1,TGTGCCAGCAGTTACTCCCCAGGGGGGGATCAGCCCCAGCATTTT,CASSYSPGGDQPQHF
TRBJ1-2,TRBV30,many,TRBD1,TGTGCCTGGAATACAGGGGGCCACTATGGCTACACCTTC,CAWNTGGHYGYTF
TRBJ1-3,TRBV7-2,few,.,TGTGCCAGCAGCTTATGGGCGGGGGGTGATACTGGAAACACCATATATTTT,CASSLWAGGDTGNTIYF
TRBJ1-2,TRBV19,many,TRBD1,TGTGCCAGTAGTATATTTGGGACAGTAGGCGGCTACACCTTC,CASSIFGTVGGYTF
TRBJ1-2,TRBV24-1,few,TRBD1,TGTGCCACCAGTGATGCGGGACAGGCCTATGGCTACACCTTC,CATSDAGQAYGYTF
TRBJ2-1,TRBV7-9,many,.,TGTGCCAGCAGCTTAAACTGGGAGGACAATGAGCAGTTCTTC,CASSLNWEDNEQFF
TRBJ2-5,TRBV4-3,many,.,TGCGCCAGCAGCCAAGATTTGGCCGAGGGGACCCAGTACTTC,CASSQDLAEGTQYF
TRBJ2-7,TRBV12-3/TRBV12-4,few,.,TGTGCCAGCAGCCGAGGACCCCTCGAGCAGTACTTC,CASSRGPLEQYF
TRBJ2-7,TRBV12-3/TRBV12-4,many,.,TGTGCCAGCAGTTTTAAACGGGGATTATACGAGCAGTACTTC,CASSFKRGLYEQYF
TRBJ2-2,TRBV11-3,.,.,TGTGCCAGCAGCTTAGTCGGAATCTGGGCCGGGGAGCTGTTTTTT,CASSLVGIWAGELFF
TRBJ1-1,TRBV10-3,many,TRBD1,TGTGCCATCAACCTGGGACAGGGTAACACTGAAGCTTTCTTT,CAINLGQGNTEAFF